The 13 T cell receptor beta chains presented below share a single source sample, sequenced in a study of Ad26.COV2.S vaccination and SARS-CoV-2 variants. The treatment here: 15 to 20 received Ad26.COV2.S at low or high dose, single or two shots; five or six received placebo; per-sample allocation not given. Vaccine and placebo recipients were sampled on day 63 after the first injection. The method was immunoSEQ multiplex PCR; TCRdb's version includes in-frame clones alone and lacks a portion of them. The sample contains roughly 350,000 clones, 75% to 90% of which appear only once. Material: peripheral blood, obtained in a trial of Ad26.COV2.S vaccine versus placebo. These receptor sequences come from a person between 18 and 65 years old who received the Ad26.COV2.S COVID-19 vaccine or a placebo.

V usage is TRBV3-1 (or the pseudogene TRBV3-2) and J usage is TRBJ2-5, with a weak D call TRBD2 (6 bases). The V gene's germline CDR1 is LGHDT and CDR2 YNNKEL (reference sequence). The CDR3 totals 16 residues. V was pared by 1 base and J by 6 bases, with 18 bases between. The CDR3 reads CASSQVRLRGGKTQYF. DNA of the CDR3: TGTGCCAGCAGCCAAGTGCGACTAAGGGGCGGGAAGACCCAGTACTTC.

The V and J genes are TRBV28 and TRBJ1-5; a weak D match, TRBD1 (5 bases). Trimming pared 6 bases from V and 7 bases from J, leaving 13 bases between. The CDR3 length is 13 residues. Germline CDR1 reads MDHEN; CDR2 reads SYDVKM. This chain's CDR3 is CASSPGLEQPQHF. CDR3 DNA: TGTGCCAGCAGCCCAGGGTTGGAGCAGCCCCAGCATTTT.

The gene calls are TRBV6-1 and TRBJ1-6, with 7 bases matching TRBD1. CDR3 length: 16 residues. CDR1 MNHNS and CDR2 SASEGT come from the germline V gene. J was trimmed by 4 bases and V by 4 bases; bases with no gene match: 7. The CDR3 nucleotides are TGTGCCAGCAGTGGAGCCGGGACAGAGTATAATTCACCCCTCCACTTT. It yields the protein CASSGAGTEYNSPLHF.

The chain combines TRBV5-6 with TRBJ2-3; D call uncertain. CDR1 is SGHDT and CDR2 is YYEEEE in the germline V gene. V lost 0 bases to trimming and J lost 4 bases, with 9 bases between them. This CDR3 region has 14 residues. The CDR3 DNA follows: TGTGCCAGCAGCTTGGGTCGGACCTCAGATACGCAGTATTTT. Translating it yields CASSLGRTSDTQYF. Based on the CDR3 plus reference TRBV5-6 and TRBJ2-3, the full variable domain is DAGVTQSPTHLIKTRGQQVTLRCSPKSGHDTVSWYQQALGQGPQFIFQYYEEEERQRGNFPDRFSGHQFPNYSSELNVNALLLGDSALYLCASSLGRTSDTQYFGPGTRLTVL.

The V call is TRBV28, the J call TRBJ2-4; D is undetermined. This CDR3 is built from 14 residues. Trimming stripped 2 bases from V and 2 bases from J, with 7 bases between. CDR1 is MDHEN and CDR2 is SYDVKM in the germline V gene. The CDR3 DNA is TGTGCCAGCAGTTTAGGCAGTCCCAAAAACATTCAGTACTTC. It encodes CASSLGSPKNIQYF.

V gene TRBV6-1 combines with J gene TRBJ1-1; 11 bases fit TRBD1. Trimming removed 3 bases from V and 4 bases from J; junction bases left unmatched: 7. CDR3 length equals 16 residues. CDR1 and CDR2 from the germline V gene are MNHNS and SASEGT. The CDR3: CASSESSGTGGTEAFF. The CDR3 nucleotides are TGTGCCAGCAGTGAGTCCTCCGGGACAGGGGGCACTGAAGCTTTCTTT.

The chain employs TRBV28 and TRBJ2-1, with TRBD2 matching over 12 bases. The V gene's germline CDR1 is MDHEN and CDR2 SYDVKM. The CDR3 sequence is 19 residues long. V shed 3 bases, J shed 0 bases, and the junction held 9 bases outside the gene matches. CDR3 DNA sequence: TGTGCCAGCAGTTTTATTGCCCCACTAGCGGGAGGCTCCTACAATGAGCAGTTCTTC. This translates into CASSFIAPLAGGSYNEQFF.

This chain uses TRBV11-3 with TRBJ1-2; 7 bases are a match to TRBD1. The CDR3 has 13 residues. Germline CDR1 reads SGHNT; CDR2 reads YENEEA. J was trimmed by 10 bases and V by 5 bases; bases with no gene match: 10. The CDR3 protein is CASSKTGKVDYTF. The CDR3 nucleotides are TGTGCCAGCAGCAAGACAGGGAAAGTAGACTACACCTTC.

The chain combines TRBV7-9 with TRBJ1-6, with D possibly TRBD1 on 6 matching bases. This CDR3 region has 15 residues. CDR1 and CDR2 from the germline V gene are SEHNR and FQNEAQ (reference sequence). Deletions cut 0 bases from V and 7 bases from J, with 10 bases between. The CDR3: CASSLAGARNSPLHF. CDR3 DNA: TGTGCCAGCAGCTTAGCGGGGGCGAGGAATTCACCCCTCCACTTT.

The chain carries TRBV27 and TRBJ1-4; the D is unclear. Germline assignment: CDR1 MNHEY and CDR2 SMNVEV (reference sequence). The CDR3 contains 14 residues. V dropped 7 bases and J dropped 3 bases, with 12 bases sitting between them. This CDR3 is CASTTLLANEKLFF. The CDR3 coding sequence is TGTGCCAGCACCACCCTTTTGGCTAATGAAAAACTGTTTTTT.

This clone appeared a single time. V gene TRBV27 combines with J gene TRBJ2-2; possible D gene TRBD2, 5 bases. The CDR3 loop spans 13 amino acids. In germline, CDR1 is MNHEY, CDR2 SMNVEV (reference sequence). Trimming removed 8 bases from V and 5 bases from J, with 12 bases in between. CDR3 loop: CASHRTGTGELFF. The CDR3 DNA reads TGTGCCAGCCACCGGACGGGGACCGGGGAGCTGTTTTTT.

The rearrangement uses TRBV4-1 and TRBJ1-1; 10 bases are shared with TRBD1. Germline V gene sequence: CDR1 MGHRA, CDR2 YSYEKL. The junction had 7 bases not matched to a gene; V was cut back by 0 bases and J by 0 bases. This CDR3 has 18 amino acids. The CDR3 region is CASSQEGLTGGMNTEAFF. CDR3 bases: TGCGCCAGCAGCCAAGAGGGGCTGACAGGGGGCATGAACACTGAAGCTTTCTTT.

This chain uses TRBV28 with TRBJ1-1; possible D gene TRBD1, 6 bases. The CDR3 runs 13 residues. Germline CDR1 is MDHEN and CDR2 is SYDVKM. V lost 6 bases to trimming and J lost 7 bases, with 15 bases between them. The CDR3, as DNA: TGTGCCAGCAGGAAAGGGGGGGACCGTGAAGCTTTCTTT. Amino acids: CASRKGGDREAFF.